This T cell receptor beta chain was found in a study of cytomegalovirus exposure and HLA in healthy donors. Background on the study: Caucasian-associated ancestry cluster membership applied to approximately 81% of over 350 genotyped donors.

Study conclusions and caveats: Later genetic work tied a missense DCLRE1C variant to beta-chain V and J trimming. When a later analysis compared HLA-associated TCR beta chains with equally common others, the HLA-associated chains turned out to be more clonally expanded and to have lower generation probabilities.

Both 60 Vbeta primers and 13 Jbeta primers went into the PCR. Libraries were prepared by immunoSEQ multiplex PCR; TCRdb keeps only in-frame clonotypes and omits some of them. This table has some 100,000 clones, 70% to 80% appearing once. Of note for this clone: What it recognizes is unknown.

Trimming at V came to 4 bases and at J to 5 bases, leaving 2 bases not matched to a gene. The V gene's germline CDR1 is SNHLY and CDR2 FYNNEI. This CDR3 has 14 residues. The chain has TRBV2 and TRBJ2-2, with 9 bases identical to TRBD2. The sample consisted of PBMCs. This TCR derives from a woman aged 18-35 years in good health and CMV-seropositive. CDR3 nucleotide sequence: TGTGCCAGCAGTGGACTAGCGGTTACCGGGGAGCTGTTTTTT. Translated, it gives CASSGLAVTGELFF.